The clone carrying this TCR beta chain has only a few counts. What it binds is unknown. V lost 6 bases to trimming and J lost 8 bases; unmatched junction nucleotides: 5. The CDR3 totals 13 residues. Germline V lookup: CDR1 SNHLY, CDR2 FYNNEI. The record originates from a study of cytomegalovirus exposure and HLA in healthy donors. General observations from the study: A cluster of highly shared sequence variants was likely a sequencing artifact.

Healthy bone marrow donors made up the donor group. Missing from this donor's record is the CMV serostatus. 13 Jbeta primers and 60 Vbeta primers were used for the PCR. The authors' processing: As a later analysis found, there were 70 million to 80 million unique TCR beta chains, of which roughly 11 million were shared. Profiled with immunoSEQ multiplex PCR; TCRdb holds only in-frame clones, not every one. The V and J calls and clone size are taken from that table; D and trimming were inferred from the DNA. The table has about 160,000 clones, over 80% seen once; the top ten hold more than 1.5%. The origin of this receptor is a human donor in good health. V usage is TRBV2 and J usage is TRBJ1-1; TRBD1 matches 11 bases. The sample comprised PBMCs. The CDR3 bases are TGTGCCAGCAGCCCGGACAGGGGGCAAGAAGCTTTCTTT. This sequence encodes CASSPDRGQEAFF.